Below are 8 T cell receptor beta chains sequenced from a single sample in a study of regulatory T cells after allogeneic stem cell transplantation. The TCR beta CDR3 region was amplified from SMARTer RACE cDNA made from RNA. TCRdb reprocessed the 5' RACE reads via MiXCR and lists one record per CDR3 protein. The top ten clones hold 10% to 15% of a sample with some 980 distinct CDR3 sequences, around a sixth of them seen once. The sequences come from sorted CD4+ T cells from blood (whether regulatory or conventional is not recorded), collected 30 days after allogeneic stem cell transplant. These receptors originate from a human patient who had an allogeneic stem cell transplant, so the T cells may come from the graft donor.

In this sample, this clonotype is large. This chain links TRBV19 with TRBJ1-1, with no clear D. The CDR3 is 12 residues long. V lost 6 bases and J lost 4, with 9 bases in between. Germline values: CDR1 LNHDA, CDR2 SQIVND (reference sequence). The CDR3 DNA sequence: TGTGCCAGTAGCTTCCGGAGCACTGAAGCTTTCTTT. It specifies CASSFRSTEAFF.

In regard to this clonotype: One junction end does not reproduce the germline sequence, and a read error may be involved. V and J are TRBV14 and TRBJ1-2; the D gene is possibly TRBD1 (6 bases). Per germline, CDR1 SGHDN and CDR2 FVKESK. The CDR3 runs 16 residues. CDR3 sequence reads: CASSLSGGRGNYGHTF. Written as DNA, the CDR3 is TGCGCCAGCAGCCTCAGCGGCGGCAGGGGTAACTATGGCCACACCTTC.

There are a few counts of this clonotype. This sequence joins TRBV7-2 and TRBJ2-7; 9 bases agree with TRBD1. Germline V lookup: CDR1 SGHTA, CDR2 FQGNSA. V lost 5 bases to trimming and J lost 5 bases; unmatched junction nucleotides: 13. This CDR3 has 16 residues. The CDR3 sequence is CASSPTTGQGGHEQYF. CDR3 coding DNA: TGTGCCAGCAGCCCAACAACGGGACAGGGTGGTCACGAGCAGTACTTC.

With respect to this clonotype: A clone one base away is much larger, so this may be a read error. The CDR3 nucleotides read TGTGCCTCCATGGCAGCGAACACCGGGGAGCTGTTTTTT. Translation: CASMAANTGELFF. The chain uses TRBV24-1 and TRBJ2-2; no reliable D call. The V end lost 12 bases, the J end lost 0 bases, and 10 bases lay between the germline ends. The germline CDR1 and CDR2 sequences are KGHDR and SFDVKD. This CDR3 spans 13 amino acids.

By its share, this clonotype is large (0.1 to 1%). The chain combines TRBV4-1 with TRBJ2-4, with a possible D match to TRBD2 (6 bases). Trimming took 2 bases from V and 3 from J, leaving 29 bases between them. The CDR3 sequence is 21 residues long. Germline assignment: CDR1 MGHRA and CDR2 YSYEKL. Written as DNA, the CDR3 is TGCGCCAGCAGCCAATCTTTTCTATCCGGACTAACGTATGGGGGCAAAAACATTCAGTACTTC. It codes for CASSQSFLSGLTYGGKNIQYF.

By share, this clonotype ranks as large. The CDR3 loop reads CASSYSGGQSNTEAFF. DNA of the CDR3: TGTGCCAGCAGTTACTCGGGGGGACAGAGTAACACTGAAGCTTTCTTT. The chain has TRBV6-5 and TRBJ1-1, with 7 bases fitting TRBD1. CDR3 length equals 16 residues. Germline V lookup: CDR1 MNHEY, CDR2 SVGAGI. The J segment lost 2 bases and the V segment lost 0 bases, leaving 6 bases of the junction unmatched.

About this clonotype itself: The conserved final phenylalanine or tryptophan is absent from the CDR3, which likely points to a read error. The DNA is omitted, as the CDR3 cannot be located on it reliably, and the CDR3 follows TCRdb's listing. The rearrangement uses TRBV6-1 and TRBJ2-1; no DNA check was done on the table's D call, TRBD2. The CDR3 has 15 residues if both end residues are counted. Germline loops: CDR1 MNHNS, CDR2 SASEGT. CDR3 sequence: CASSILAGPYNERFL.

Turning to this clonotype: A single base separates this from a much larger clone, so it may be a read error. CDR3 sequence: CASSQGFLAKNIQCF. The CDR3 nucleotides are TGTGCCAGCTCCCAAGGGTTTTTAGCCAAAAACATTCAGTGCTTC. This chain links TRBV18 with TRBJ2-4, with unresolved D. Looked up from germline, CDR1 is KGHSH and CDR2 is LQKENI. CDR3 length: 15 amino acids.